One TCR beta chain is described in this entry. Its matching antigen is unknown. The same CDR3 is also encoded by other DNA sequences in this sample. V lost 7 bases to trimming and J lost 1 base, with 20 bases between them. The germline V gene has CDR1 MRHNA and CDR2 SNTAGT. The CDR3 covers 17 residues. The entry originates in a study of cytomegalovirus exposure and HLA in healthy donors. Study summary: Within the Caucasian-associated ancestry cluster were roughly 81% of the approximately 400 genotyped donors. Study outcomes and limitations: The productive fraction for most TCR beta V segments was about 87% or about 30% in an earlier analysis. Analysis performed later found more than 15,000 TCR beta sequences associated with HLA alleles at 0.05 false discovery rate. Researchers reported in a later analysis that common viral pathogens appeared linked to several top clusters.

The PCR ran on 60 Vbeta and 13 Jbeta primers. Libraries were prepared by immunoSEQ multiplex PCR; TCRdb keeps only in-frame clonotypes and omits some of them. The sample has over 110,000 clones, around 73% seen once. The source material was PBMCs. This receptor was obtained from a female donor in good health and CMV-seronegative. The genes are TRBV6-4 and TRBJ1-3; maybe TRBD1 (6 bases). The CDR3 loop is CASTTPFGQPSGNTIYF. The DNA of the CDR3 is TGTGCCAGCACCACCCCGTTCGGACAGCCATCTGGAAACACCATATATTTT.